The source of this T cell receptor beta chain is a study of Graves' ophthalmopathy and Graves' hyperthyroidism. Study findings and constraints: Ophthalmopathy could be told apart from stable hyperthyroidism by a 13-signature model (under 90% sensitivity, about 80% specificity).

This clonotype was recorded many times. The antigen remains unidentified. Trimming left V 8 bases short and J 2 bases short, with 13 bases between. The CDR3 totals 13 residues. The V gene's germline CDR1 is MNHEY and CDR2 SMNVEV (reference sequence). RNA transcripts provided the template for amplifying TCR beta CDR3 regions. First-round RT-PCR used HTBI primers; second-round multiplex PCR followed. Each CDR3 protein is one row after TCRdb ran MiXCR on the multiplex PCR reads. The data contain 450,000 or so distinct CDR3 sequences, approximately 15% of them singletons. The V and J genes are TRBV27 and TRBJ2-7, with a tentative D call TRBD2 (5 bases). This clonotype was obtained from a woman aged 30 to 39 with Graves' ophthalmopathy. Sequenced material: blood. CDR3 nucleotide sequence: TGTGCCAGCGGACCTGGAGCGGCCTACGAGCAGTACTTC. Its protein is CASGPGAAYEQYF.